The clone carrying this TCR beta chain was seen many times. What was amplified from RNA transcripts were TCR beta CDR3 regions. The TCR CDR3 first-round RT-PCR relied on the HTBI primer set. From the multiplex PCR reads, TCRdb called clonotypes with MiXCR, one entry per CDR3 protein. The top ten clones hold 35% of a sample with 200,000 to 250,000 distinct CDR3 sequences, around 25% of them seen once. The CDR3 length is 13 residues. Germline lookup yields CDR1 LNHDA and CDR2 SQIVND (reference sequence). V was clipped by 7 bases and J by 6 bases; unmatched bases: 6. The data are from a study of T cells in Graves' hyperthyroidism and ophthalmopathy.

The specimen was blood. The TCR sequence derives from a woman aged 40 to 50 with Graves' ophthalmopathy. V usage is TRBV19 and J usage is TRBJ1-5, with TRBD1 identical over 7 bases. The CDR3 sequence: CASTRTGAQPQHF. The CDR3 DNA reads TGTGCCAGTACCCGGACAGGAGCTCAGCCCCAGCATTTT.